One sample yielded the 26 T cell receptor beta chains listed below, sequenced in a study of blood T cell repertoires in COVID-19. Assay used: immunoSEQ multiplex PCR; TCRdb lists only in-frame clones, some missing. This table has about 170,000 clones, 74% appearing once. The sample comprised peripheral blood. These TCRs come from an elderly woman with acute or convalescent COVID-19.

The chain couples TRBV10-2 to TRBJ2-1; TRBD2 matches at 10 bases. Germline lookup yields CDR1 WSHSY and CDR2 SAAADI. J was trimmed by 5 bases and V by 8 bases; bases with no gene match: 15. This CDR3 has 17 residues. CDR3 loop: CASSALAGAGPHNEQFF. For the CDR3, the DNA is TGCGCCAGCTCGGCGCTAGCGGGAGCCGGCCCCCACAATGAGCAGTTCTTC.

This clone occurred once. The chain carries TRBV27 and TRBJ1-1, with D possibly TRBD1 on 6 matching bases. This CDR3 contains 14 residues. Germline V lookup: CDR1 MNHEY, CDR2 SMNVEV (reference sequence). V lost 5 bases to trimming and J lost 4 bases, with 14 bases between them. CDR3 protein: CASSPRQVPTEAFF. The CDR3 nucleotides read TGTGCCAGCAGTCCAAGACAGGTCCCCACTGAAGCTTTCTTT.

CDR3 protein: CASRDSGRSSEQYF. DNA of the CDR3: TGTGCCAGCAGAGATTCCGGGAGAAGCAGCGAGCAGTACTTC. The rearrangement links TRBV27 to TRBJ2-7; tentatively, D is TRBD2 (6 bases). CDR1 MNHEY and CDR2 SMNVEV come from the germline V gene (reference sequence). The CDR3 extends over 14 amino acids. V was cut by 6 bases and J by 6 bases, with 18 bases left in between.

Many counts were recorded for this clone. V usage is TRBV2 and J usage is TRBJ2-1; D gene ambiguous. Germline CDR1 and CDR2: SNHLY and FYNNEI. The CDR3 covers 12 residues. Between the trimmed V and J ends, which lost 6 bases and 8 bases, there was a span of 11 bases. The CDR3 DNA follows: TGTGCCAGCAGGGGCTCGCATGATGAGCAGTTCTTC. Its translation: CASRGSHDEQFF.

Worth noting for this clone: Other DNA sequences within the sample encode an identical CDR3. The chain uses TRBV5-4 and TRBJ2-2; 7 positions agree with TRBD1. Per germline, CDR1 SGHNT and CDR2 YYREEE (reference sequence). This CDR3 comprises 15 residues. The junction had 2 bases not matched to a gene; V was cut back by 0 bases and J by 3 bases. Written as DNA, the CDR3 is TGTGCCAGCAGCTTGGGACAGGGCGACACCGGGGAGCTGTTTTTT. Translated, it gives CASSLGQGDTGELFF.

This clone was recorded only once. The rearrangement joins TRBV11-2 to TRBJ1-5, with 11 bases aligning to TRBD1. This CDR3 is 15 amino acids long. V lost 4 bases and J lost 7; bases outside the gene matches: 6. The germline gives CDR1 SGHAT, CDR2 FQNNGV. This CDR3 reads CASSSGQGDWQPQHF. Here the CDR3 DNA reads TGTGCCAGCAGCTCGGGACAGGGGGACTGGCAGCCCCAGCATTTT.

V and J are TRBV10-3 and TRBJ2-1; 10 nucleotides align to TRBD1. Germline V gene lookup returns CDR1 ENHRY and CDR2 SYGVKD. The CDR3 has 12 residues. The V gene end was trimmed by 11 bases and the J gene end by 8 bases; junction bases not matched to a gene: 6. Here the CDR3 reads CAVRDRGDEQFF. The CDR3 coding sequence is TGTGCCGTCCGGGACAGGGGTGATGAGCAGTTCTTC.

This clone showed up many times. The rearrangement uses TRBV7-9 and TRBJ1-6; the match to TRBD1 covers 7 bases. Germline CDR1 SEHNR, CDR2 FQNEAQ (reference sequence). V shed 5 bases and J 6 bases; nucleotides not matched to a gene: 4. The CDR3 length is 14 residues. CDR3 sequence: CASSPRDSNSPLHF. The CDR3 DNA sequence: TGTGCCAGCAGCCCACGGGACAGTAATTCACCCCTCCACTTT.

The chain employs TRBV9 and TRBJ1-1, with D unresolved. Trimming took off 2 bases at V and 6 bases at J, with 11 bases between the two ends. The germline gives CDR1 SGDLS, CDR2 YYNGEE. CDR3 length: 13 amino acids. CDR3 region: CASSVSGVAEAFF. CDR3 nucleotide sequence: TGTGCCAGCAGCGTTTCCGGGGTGGCTGAAGCTTTCTTT.

The rearrangement uses TRBV18 and TRBJ2-2; D might be TRBD1 (5 bases). From germline, CDR1 is KGHSH and CDR2 LQKENI. Between the trimmed V and J ends, which lost 6 bases and 4 bases, there was a span of 12 bases. The CDR3 covers 14 residues. As DNA, the CDR3 is TGTGCCAGCTCGACGGTCAGGGTCACCGGGGAGCTGTTTTTT. Protein product: CASSTVRVTGELFF.

This chain uses TRBV19 with TRBJ2-3, with no clear D. Trimming cost V 6 bases and J 5 bases, with 15 bases left between them. The germline gives CDR1 LNHDA, CDR2 SQIVND (reference sequence). This CDR3 is 14 amino acids long. The CDR3 protein is CASRLSPDQDTQYF. CDR3 coding DNA: TGTGCCAGTAGACTGAGTCCTGATCAAGATACGCAGTATTTT.

The chain is built from TRBV19 and TRBJ2-5; possible D gene TRBD1, 6 bases. The CDR3 contains 16 residues. Per the germline V gene, CDR1 is LNHDA and CDR2 is SQIVND (reference sequence). Trimming pared 6 bases from V and 1 base from J, leaving 18 bases between. In DNA form, the CDR3 reads TGTGCCAGTAGGAAGGGGTCAGGGGACGCCCAAGAGACCCAGTACTTC. Translated: CASRKGSGDAQETQYF.

The table lists this clone with many counts. The V gene is TRBV12-3 or TRBV12-4, the J gene TRBJ1-4, with D possibly matching TRBD1 (6 bases). The CDR3 runs 13 residues. Deletions cut 7 bases from V and 5 bases from J, with 11 bases between. CDR3 protein: CASTGQGNEKLFF. The CDR3 coding sequence is TGTGCCAGCACGGGGCAGGGGAATGAAAAACTGTTTTTT.

This chain uses TRBV5-1 with TRBJ2-1; TRBD2 might be the D (6 bases). The germline V and J ends were trimmed by 0 bases and 7 bases, with 14 bases remaining between them. This CDR3 spans 15 amino acids. In germline, CDR1 is SGHRS, CDR2 YFSETQ. In nucleotides, the CDR3 is TGCGCCAGCAGCTTGGGGGTTAGCGGAGGGAATGAGCAGTTCTTC. This encodes CASSLGVSGGNEQFF.

This chain uses TRBV29-1 with TRBJ1-3; 8 nucleotides line up with TRBD1. The V gene end was trimmed by 4 bases and the J gene end by 4 bases; junction bases not matched to a gene: 9. CDR3 length equals 15 residues. Germline V gene sequence: CDR1 SQVTM, CDR2 ANQGSEA. CDR3 sequence reads: CSVAGQGAGGNTIYF. The CDR3 region has the DNA TGCAGCGTTGCCGGACAGGGAGCAGGGGGAAACACCATATATTTT.

The chain has TRBV6-2 or TRBV6-3 and TRBJ1-2; 8 nucleotides align to TRBD1. CDR1 is MNHEY, CDR2 SVGEGT, per germline. The CDR3 covers 17 residues. Trimming removed 0 bases from V and 1 base from J; junction bases left unmatched: 7. In nucleotides, the CDR3 is TGTGCCAGCAGTTACTCGTCGGGACAGGCACATAACTATGGCTACACCTTC. It encodes CASSYSSGQAHNYGYTF.

V and J are TRBV19 and TRBJ2-1; 14 nucleotides agree with TRBD2. V dropped 7 bases and J dropped 7; count of bases not matched to a gene: 3. From germline, CDR1 is LNHDA and CDR2 SQIVND (reference sequence). The CDR3 consists of 14 residues. The CDR3 sequence is CASKGTSGSNEQFF. The CDR3 nucleotides read TGTGCCAGTAAAGGGACTAGCGGGAGTAATGAGCAGTTCTTC.

In its sample, this clone was seen a few times. The chain has TRBV9 and TRBJ1-2; unclear D gene. The length of the CDR3 is 14 residues. V was shortened by 5 bases and J by 1 base, with 12 bases between the two germline ends. Germline CDR1 SGDLS, CDR2 YYNGEE. DNA of the CDR3: TGTGCCAGCAGTCCCAACTTTAATAACTATGGCTACACCTTC. Encoded protein: CASSPNFNNYGYTF.

This chain uses TRBV10-3 with TRBJ2-3, with TRBD1 matching 7 bases. Germline V gene sequence: CDR1 ENHRY, CDR2 SYGVKD. The CDR3 consists of 15 residues. After removal of 3 bases from V and 0 bases from J, the junction contained 3 bases not matched to a gene. DNA of the CDR3: TGTGCCATCAGTGAATCGGGACAGAGCACAGATACGCAGTATTTT. Amino acids: CAISESGQSTDTQYF.

The rearrangement links TRBV2 to TRBJ1-5; weak D call: TRBD1 (6 bases). The length of the CDR3 is 13 residues. Germline CDR1 and CDR2: SNHLY and FYNNEI. The V gene lost 5 bases and the J gene lost 4 bases, with 9 bases spanning the gap. The chain's CDR3 is CASSQDSNQPQHF. As DNA, the CDR3 is TGTGCCAGCAGTCAGGACAGTAATCAGCCCCAGCATTTT.

The chain employs TRBV5-1 and TRBJ2-3; 8 bases map to TRBD1. Germline V gene sequence: CDR1 SGHRS, CDR2 YFSETQ. This CDR3 is built from 14 residues. With 1 base clipped from V and 4 bases from J, the junction kept 2 bases outside the gene matches. CDR3 bases: TGCGCCAGCAGCTTGTCAGGGGGCGCAGATACGCAGTATTTT. This translates into CASSLSGGADTQYF.

The rearrangement joins TRBV6-5 to TRBJ1-5, with D maybe TRBD1 (5 bases). This CDR3 spans 15 amino acids. Trimming removed 4 bases at V and 0 bases at J, with 10 bases between. Germline CDR1 is MNHEY and CDR2 is SVGAGI. DNA for the CDR3: TGTGCCAGCAGTTCAACAGGCAATAGCAATCAGCCCCAGCATTTT. Translated: CASSSTGNSNQPQHF.

The chain joins TRBV21-1 to TRBJ2-2; no check of the table's D call, TRBD2, against the DNA was made. TRBV21-1 is termed a pseudogene. The CDR3 runs 16 residues. The CDR3 loop is CASSKLASENTGELFF. For the CDR3, the DNA is TGTGCCAGCAGCAAATTAGCTAGCGAGAACACCGGGGAGCTGTTTTTT.

The CDR3 is CASSSTSGTTYEQYF. In nucleotides, the CDR3 is TGTGCCAGCAGTTCAACTAGCGGGACTACCTACGAGCAGTACTTC. This rearrangement joins TRBV6-5 to TRBJ2-7; TRBD2 matches at 10 bases. V lost 4 bases to trimming and J lost 2 bases; unmatched junction nucleotides: 5. Germline V gene data show CDR1 as MNHEY and CDR2 as SVGAGI. There are 15 residues in the CDR3.

This sequence joins TRBV7-2 and TRBJ1-4; 8 positions match TRBD1. Per the germline V gene, CDR1 is SGHTA and CDR2 is FQGNSA. J lost 8 bases, V lost 5 bases, and 7 bases had no gene match. There are 14 residues in the CDR3. The CDR3 region has the DNA TGTGCCAGCAGCGCGACAGGGGTGAGCGAAAAACTGTTTTTT. Its translation is CASSATGVSEKLFF.

The chain is built from TRBV11-2 and TRBJ1-3, with D hard to call. V lost 0 bases to trimming and J lost 4 bases, with 7 bases between them. Germline CDR1 SGHAT, CDR2 FQNNGV. This CDR3 region has 14 residues. The CDR3 region is CASSLDTGGNTIYF. The DNA of the CDR3 is TGTGCCAGCAGCTTAGACACGGGGGGAAACACCATATATTTT.